Listed below are T cell receptor beta chains from one sample, sequenced in a study of CD8+ T cells in alopecia areata. TCRdb's copy holds only in-frame clones and misses some; the assay was immunoSEQ multiplex PCR. The data show roughly 140,000 clones, about half seen once. Sequencing used CD4+ T cells sorted from blood, obtained at week 0. Receptors originate from a human donor with alopecia areata. The conserved cysteine and the conserved F or W are not part of the CDR3 here.

J gene	V gene	CDR3 protein
TRBJ2-7	TRBV30	AWSIREEQY
TRBJ1-1	TRBV18	ASSPSGTMNTEAF
TRBJ2-5	TRBV29-1	SGWQETQY
TRBJ2-7	TRBV6-5	ASSRGKGPYEQY
TRBJ2-7	TRBV7-2	ASSLAGGPDSYEQY
TRBJ2-1	TRBV2	ASSDVSQRNEQF
TRBJ2-7	TRBV6-1	ASSEASTPEQY
TRBJ1-1	TRBV30	AWIGHTEAF
TRBJ2-5	TRBV10-3	AATNRGEETQY
TRBJ2-7	TRBV28	ASISGQQSSYEQY
TRBJ2-7	TRBV6-1	ASSRGTASYEQY
TRBJ2-1	TRBV4-3	ASSQSLAGSNEQF
TRBJ1-2	TRBV5-4	ASSHPDRADYGYT
TRBJ2-2	TRBV28	ASSNRAAGELF
TRBJ2-5	TRBV5-4	ASSPGWAYQETQY
TRBJ1-2	TRBV2	ASSEARASYGYT
TRBJ1-2	TRBV14	ASSQNSYGYT
TRBJ2-7	TRBV11-2	ASSLEVEEQY
TRBJ2-3	TRBV29-1	SSGGTGTFTDTQY
TRBJ2-5	TRBV15	ATSRPFETQY
TRBJ2-7	TRBV6-6	ASSYGVLQSSYEQY
TRBJ1-2	TRBV2	ASSIRQGVYGYT
TRBJ2-5	TRBV29-1	SVEGQGGETQY
TRBJ2-3	TRBV27	ASSFRPPGQGADTQY
TRBJ1-2	TRBV4-1	ASSQDGQTKANYGYT
TRBJ2-1	TRBV7-2	ASSLDGGNEQF
TRBJ2-2	TRBV10-3	AISGLGSGSNTGELF
TRBJ1-1	TRBV30	AWSKGQGWGTEAF
TRBJ2-7	TRBV2	ASSGGIKGEQY
TRBJ1-4	TRBV4-1	ASSLFSGTVNEKLF
TRBJ2-1	TRBV29-1	SVAVARGVEQF
TRBJ2-7	TRBV15	ATSRETSGSIYEQY
TRBJ1-2	TRBV30	AWSVPGQGALGYT
TRBJ1-5	TRBV30	AWSVGGTLYNQPQH
TRBJ1-1	TRBV29-1	SVAEGNTEAF
TRBJ2-3	TRBV29-1	SVERTSGSSTDTQY
TRBJ2-7	TRBV5-6	ASSLPSGNYEQY
TRBJ2-1	TRBV6-5	ASRAEDEQF
TRBJ2-5	TRBV7-2	ASSGLSGSWETQY
TRBJ2-5	TRBV5-1	AREHGGANGGAETQY
TRBJ2-5	TRBV4-3	ASSQGDRETQY
TRBJ2-5	TRBV29-1	SVGQLAQETQY
TRBJ1-5	TRBV29-1	SVMDGGANQPQH
TRBJ1-5	TRBV30	AWSTHSNSNQPQH
TRBJ1-1	TRBV18	ASSPPGRRFEAF
TRBJ2-1	TRBV15	ATSRGFTEQF
TRBJ2-1	TRBV7-8	ASSLGQREVHEQF
TRBJ2-7	TRBV29-1	SAGQGYHEQY
TRBJ1-5	TRBV7-9	ASSRGHSSNQPQH
TRBJ1-4	TRBV11-2	ASSTKTDLELF
TRBJ1-2	TRBV28	ASSFGGWGYT
TRBJ2-7	TRBV7-2	ASSLARGQGQYYEQY
TRBJ1-3	TRBV29-1	SVGDRIAGNTIY
TRBJ2-1	TRBV9	ASSVDVTSGSEQF